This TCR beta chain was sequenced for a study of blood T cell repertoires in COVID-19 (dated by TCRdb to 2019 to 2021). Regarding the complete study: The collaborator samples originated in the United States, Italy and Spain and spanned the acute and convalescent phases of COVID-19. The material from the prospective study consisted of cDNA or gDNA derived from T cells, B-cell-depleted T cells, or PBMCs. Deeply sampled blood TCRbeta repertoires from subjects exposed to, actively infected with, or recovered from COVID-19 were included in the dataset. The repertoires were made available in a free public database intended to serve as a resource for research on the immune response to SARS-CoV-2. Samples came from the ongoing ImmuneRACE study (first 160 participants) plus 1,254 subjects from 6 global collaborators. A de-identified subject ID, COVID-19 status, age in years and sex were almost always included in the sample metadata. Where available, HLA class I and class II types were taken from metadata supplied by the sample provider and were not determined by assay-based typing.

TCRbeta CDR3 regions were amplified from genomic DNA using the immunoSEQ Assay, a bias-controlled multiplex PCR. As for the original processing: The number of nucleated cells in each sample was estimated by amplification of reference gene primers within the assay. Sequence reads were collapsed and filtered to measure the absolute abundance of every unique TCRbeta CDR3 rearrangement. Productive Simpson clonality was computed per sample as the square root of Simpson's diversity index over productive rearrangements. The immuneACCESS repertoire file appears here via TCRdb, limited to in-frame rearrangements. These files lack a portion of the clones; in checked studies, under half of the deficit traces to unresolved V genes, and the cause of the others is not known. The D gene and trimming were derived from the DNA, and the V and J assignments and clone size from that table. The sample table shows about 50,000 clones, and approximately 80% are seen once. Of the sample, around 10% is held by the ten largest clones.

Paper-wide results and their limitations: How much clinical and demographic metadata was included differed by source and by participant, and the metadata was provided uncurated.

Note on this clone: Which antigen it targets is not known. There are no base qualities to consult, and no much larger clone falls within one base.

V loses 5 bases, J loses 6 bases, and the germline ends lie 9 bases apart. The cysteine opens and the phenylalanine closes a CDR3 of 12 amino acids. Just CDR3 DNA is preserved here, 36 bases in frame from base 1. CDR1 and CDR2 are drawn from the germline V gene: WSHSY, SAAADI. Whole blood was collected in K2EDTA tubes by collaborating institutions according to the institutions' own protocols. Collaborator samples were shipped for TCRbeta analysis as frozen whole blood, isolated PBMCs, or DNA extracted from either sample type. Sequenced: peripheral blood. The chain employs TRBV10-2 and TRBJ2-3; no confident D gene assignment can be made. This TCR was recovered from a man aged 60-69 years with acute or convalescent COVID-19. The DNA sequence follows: TGCGCCAGCAGTCGAACAGATGATACGCAGTATTTT. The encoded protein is CASSRTDDTQYF.